Presented here are 27 T cell receptor beta chains from one specimen sequenced in a study of blood T cells in healthy people across ages (dated by TCRdb to about 2015). To prepare the library, 5' RACE was applied. Sequencing was performed on an Illumina HiSeq 2500. A second 7 to 11 cycle PCR used a sample-barcoded 5' primer and a J-beta primer mix. TCRdb cleaned the public reads at Q25 with fastp, built clones with MiXCR and kept in-frame beta chains. Entries that share a CDR3 protein sequence are merged under the most common genes and DNA. In this sample the table shows hundreds of thousands of distinct CDR3 sequences, 20% to 25% of which occur a single time. The ten largest make up 3.6% of the sample. The specimen was blood. These receptors came from a man between 65 and 85 years old in good health.

The chain joins TRBV25-1 to TRBJ2-1; D call uncertain. Germline V gene sequence: CDR1 MGHDK, CDR2 SYGVNS. V was cut by 8 bases and J by 7 bases, with 12 bases left in between. The CDR3 consists of 12 residues. The CDR3 is CASVRMGNEQFF. CDR3 DNA sequence: TGTGCCAGCGTAAGAATGGGAAATGAGCAGTTCTTC.

The chain links TRBV2 to TRBJ2-5; D is unclear. The DNA end lines up better with TRBJ2-7; the J call may be wrong. Germline V gene data show CDR1 as SNHLY and CDR2 as FYNNEI. This CDR3 spans 15 amino acids. DNA for the CDR3: TGTGCCAGCCGCCTAAGGCAGTTGCTCTCCTACGAGCAGTACTTC. This gives the protein CASRLRQLLSYEQYF.

The chain links TRBV12-3 or TRBV12-4 to TRBJ1-2; a possible D gene is TRBD1 (5 bases). Trimming took 1 base from V and 5 from J, leaving 14 bases between them. The CDR3 spans 15 residues. The CDR3 bases are TGTGCCAGCAGTTTAGGTAGAGGGGCTGGTTATGGCTACACCTTC. This translates into CASSLGRGAGYGYTF.

This clonotype was counted at least ten times. V is TRBV7-9 and J is TRBJ2-7; the D gene is possibly TRBD2 (5 bases). Per germline, CDR1 SEHNR and CDR2 FQNEAQ (reference sequence). V lost 6 bases and J 5 bases, leaving 14 bases between the germline ends. The CDR3 has 13 amino acids. CDR3 in amino acids: CASSNPGSDEQYF. The CDR3 nucleotides are TGTGCCAGCAGTAATCCGGGGTCCGACGAGCAGTACTTC.

This clonotype was seen a few times. The rearrangement joins TRBV5-1 to TRBJ2-3; D perhaps matches TRBD2 (5 bases). Trimming took off 0 bases at V and 2 bases at J, with 13 bases between the two ends. The CDR3 length is 16 residues. Germline CDR1 SGHRS, CDR2 YFSETQ. Here the CDR3 DNA reads TGCGCCAGCAGCTTGGTGGGTAGCGCGGACACAGATACGCAGTATTTT. It codes for CASSLVGSADTDTQYF.

The chain recombines TRBV15 with TRBJ2-7; D perhaps matches TRBD2 (5 bases). Deletions cut 3 bases from V and 3 bases from J, with 15 bases between. The germline V gene encodes CDR1 LNHNV and CDR2 YYDKDF (reference sequence). The CDR3 extends over 15 amino acids. The CDR3 spells CATSSRPPRDYEQYF. The CDR3 DNA reads TGTGCCACCAGCAGCCGGCCACCACGGGACTACGAGCAGTACTTC.

The V call is TRBV5-1, the J call TRBJ2-3; TRBD1 is a possible D gene (5 bases). Trimming cost V 3 bases and J 0 bases, with 8 bases left between them. The CDR3 has 14 residues. CDR1 is SGHRS and CDR2 is YFSETQ in the germline V gene. CDR3 amino acids: CASSSDTSTDTQYF. CDR3 nucleotides: TGCGCCAGCAGCTCGGACACAAGCACAGATACGCAGTATTTT.

This clonotype came up a few times. The rearrangement joins TRBV3-1 to TRBJ2-1, with D possibly being TRBD2 (6 bases). The V gene's germline CDR1 is LGHDT and CDR2 YNNKEL (reference sequence). With 4 bases removed from V and 3 bases from J, the gap between germline ends came to 16 bases. The CDR3 is made up of 16 amino acids. CDR3 bases: TGTGCCAGCAGCCGTTGGGGCGGGAAAGGCTACAATGAGCAGTTCTTC. Encoded protein: CASSRWGGKGYNEQFF.

This chain links TRBV29-1 with TRBJ2-5; TRBD2 might be the D (5 bases). The assigned J gene may be wrong: the sequence end matches TRBJ2-7 better. This CDR3 region has 13 residues. The germline V gene encodes CDR1 SQVTM and CDR2 ANQGSEA. CDR3 amino acids: CSVEVATTYEQYF. The CDR3 DNA follows: TGCAGCGTTGAAGTAGCGACAACTTACGAGCAGTACTTC.

The chain recombines TRBV6-2 or TRBV6-3 with TRBJ2-5, with a weak D call TRBD2 (6 bases). CDR1 is MNHEY, CDR2 SVGEGT, per germline. Trimming took 6 bases from V and 11 from J, leaving 22 bases between them. This CDR3 has 14 amino acids. Here the CDR3 reads CASSPARDGREQYF. CDR3 in DNA: TGTGCCAGCAGCCCTGCCAGAGATGGTCGGGAGCAGTACTTC.

This clonotype was counted only a few times. The genes are TRBV3-1 and TRBJ1-6; 9 bases fit TRBD1. The V and J ends lost 4 bases and 10 bases, in that order; junction bases with no gene match: 5. Germline V gene data show CDR1 as LGHDT and CDR2 as YNNKEL (reference sequence). This CDR3 has 14 residues. The CDR3 sequence is CASSPQGASSPLHF. The CDR3 region has the DNA TGTGCCAGCAGCCCACAGGGGGCTTCCTCACCCCTCCACTTT.

This clonotype has a handful of counts. The chain uses TRBV7-8 and TRBJ2-3, with D perhaps TRBD1 (6 bases). This CDR3 is 17 amino acids long. The ends were cut back, 1 base at V and 0 bases at J, with 14 bases in the middle. The V gene's germline CDR1 is SGHVS and CDR2 FQNEAQ. The CDR3 sequence: CASSLVWGLTSTDTQYF. The CDR3 coding sequence is TGTGCCAGCAGCTTAGTGTGGGGGCTAACCAGCACAGATACGCAGTATTTT.

This clonotype was seen only a few times. V usage is TRBV5-1 and J usage is TRBJ2-5; 9 nucleotides match TRBD2. Germline trimming cut 4 bases from V and 1 base from J; bases unmatched to any gene: 11. This CDR3 spans 17 amino acids. Germline CDR1 reads SGHRS; CDR2 reads YFSETQ. Here the CDR3 reads CASSVQGAGGSQETQYF. The CDR3 bases are TGCGCCAGCAGCGTTCAGGGAGCGGGAGGATCCCAAGAGACCCAGTACTTC.

This clonotype was observed a few times. The CDR3 region has the DNA TGTGCCAGCAGTGAAATAGGGGCCGGTGAAAAACTGTTTTTT. Amino acids: CASSEIGAGEKLFF. The chain combines TRBV6-1 with TRBJ1-4, with D maybe TRBD1 (5 bases). Germline V gene lookup returns CDR1 MNHNS and CDR2 SASEGT. The germline V and J ends were trimmed by 2 bases and 7 bases, with 11 bases remaining between them. The CDR3 length is 14 residues.

This clonotype appeared a few times. DNA for the CDR3: TGTGCCAGCAGCCGCGACGAGAACCAAGAGACCCAGTACTTC. It codes for CASSRDENQETQYF. The rearrangement joins TRBV5-4 to TRBJ2-5; no definite D call. This CDR3 comprises 14 residues. Germline V gene data show CDR1 as SGHNT and CDR2 as YYREEE (reference sequence). V was pared by 4 bases and J by 0 bases, with 10 bases between.

In the case of this clonotype: Likely a read error: the CDR3 ends without its conserved phenylalanine or tryptophan. The chain recombines TRBV4-3 with TRBJ2-1; tentatively, D is TRBD2 (5 bases). The V and J ends lost 1 base and 4 bases respectively, with 8 bases between them. The CDR3 runs to 14 residues. In germline, CDR1 is LGHNA, CDR2 YSLEER. The CDR3 sequence is CASSQVGKYNEQFS. For the CDR3, the DNA is TGCGCCAGCAGCCAAGTCGGGAAATACAATGAGCAGTTCTCC.

This clonotype came up a few times. The CDR3 nucleotides read TGTGCCACCAGTGATTTGCAACATGGCTACACCTTC. Amino acid sequence: CATSDLQHGYTF. V usage is TRBV24-1 and J usage is TRBJ1-2; D is ambiguous. Germline CDR1 KGHDR, CDR2 SFDVKD. The CDR3 consists of 12 residues. Trimming pared 0 bases from V and 6 bases from J, leaving 4 bases between.

This rearrangement joins TRBV3-1 to TRBJ1-5; no definite D call. V lost 0 bases and J lost 0, with 6 bases in between. The germline V gene encodes CDR1 LGHDT and CDR2 YNNKEL (reference sequence). CDR3 length equals 15 residues. The CDR3 DNA reads as TGTGCCAGCAGCCAAGACAGTAATAGCAATCAGCCCCAGCATTTT. Translated, it gives CASSQDSNSNQPQHF.

This clonotype was counted ten times or more. The chain joins TRBV9 to TRBJ2-3; 14 positions match TRBD2. With V trimmed by 4 bases and J by 4 bases, 5 bases remained unmatched. The CDR3 length is 16 residues. Germline CDR1 and CDR2: SGDLS and YYNGEE. CDR3: CASSPGLAGGPDTQYF. CDR3 sequence (DNA): TGTGCCAGCAGCCCCGGACTAGCGGGAGGACCAGATACGCAGTATTTT.

This clonotype was seen more than once but under ten times. This sequence joins TRBV21-1 and TRBJ2-5; no check of the table's D call, TRBD1, against the DNA was made. The last part of the DNA fits TRBJ2-7 better; the J call may be wrong. TRBV21-1 counts as a pseudogene. The CDR3 is 17 residues long. In DNA form, the CDR3 reads TGTGCCTCCCATGGCATTTCGACTAGAGCGGGACACTACGAGCAGTACTTC. This sequence encodes CASHGISTRAGHYEQYF.

This clonotype was found a few times. This chain uses TRBV6-1 with TRBJ2-1; D might be TRBD1 (5 bases). This CDR3 comprises 14 residues. Germline V lookup: CDR1 MNHNS, CDR2 SASEGT. Trimming stripped 8 bases from V and 3 bases from J, with 14 bases between. CDR3 bases: TGTGCCAGCCAAGAATCCGACAGCTACAATGAGCAGTTCTTC. Translation gives CASQESDSYNEQFF.

CDR3 loop: CASSPGTATSYEQYF. The CDR3 nucleotides are TGTGCCAGCTCACCAGGGACAGCCACGTCCTACGAGCAGTACTTC. The chain has TRBV18 and TRBJ2-7; 7 positions match TRBD1. The CDR3 is 15 amino acids. Germline values: CDR1 KGHSH, CDR2 LQKENI. Trimming took 2 bases from V and 1 from J; bases not matched to a gene: 5. The full variable domain, its missing parts supplied by reference TRBV18 and TRBJ2-7, is NAGVMQNPRHLVRRRGQEARLRCSPMKGHSHVYWYRQLPEEGLKFMVYLQKENIIDESGMPKERFSAEFPKEGPSILRIQQVVRGDSAAYFCASSPGTATSYEQYFGPGTRLTVT.

This clonotype was observed a handful of times. This chain uses TRBV6-2 or TRBV6-3 with TRBJ1-1; unclear D gene. With 6 bases removed from V and 1 base from J, the gap between germline ends came to 9 bases. The CDR3 loop spans 13 amino acids. The germline V gene encodes CDR1 MNHEY and CDR2 SVGEGT. CDR3 protein: CASRNPGNTEAFF. CDR3 nucleotides: TGTGCCAGCAGAAATCCAGGGAACACTGAAGCTTTCTTT.

This clonotype was seen more than once but under ten times. The chain carries TRBV28 and TRBJ2-7; a weak D match, TRBD2 (5 bases). Germline V gene data show CDR1 as MDHEN and CDR2 as SYDVKM. CDR3 length: 15 residues. The V end lost 3 bases, the J end lost 1 base, and 13 bases lay between the germline ends. This CDR3 reads CASSLARVKSYEQYF. CDR3 DNA sequence: TGTGCCAGCAGTTTGGCGAGGGTAAAATCCTACGAGCAGTACTTC.

This clonotype was seen only a few times. The V and J genes are TRBV10-2 and TRBJ2-5; D is ambiguous. The germline gives CDR1 WSHSY, CDR2 SAAADI. The CDR3 is 12 amino acids. V lost 4 bases, J lost 4 bases, and 7 bases lay in between. The CDR3 loop is CASSVRRETQYF. The DNA of the CDR3 is TGCGCCAGCAGTGTTAGGAGAGAGACCCAGTACTTC.

The rearrangement uses TRBV14 and TRBJ1-5; TRBD1 matches 10 bases. This CDR3 spans 15 amino acids. The germline gives CDR1 SGHDN, CDR2 FVKESK. V lost 1 base and J lost 6; bases outside the gene matches: 3. CDR3 DNA sequence: TGTGCCAGCAGCCAAGGACAGGGGGCTTCTCAGCCCCAGCATTTT. This sequence encodes CASSQGQGASQPQHF.

This chain links TRBV6-1 with TRBJ1-6; D unresolved. Trimming stripped 3 bases from V and 5 bases from J, with 8 bases between. Germline V CDR1 and CDR2: MNHNS, SASEGT. The CDR3 has 14 amino acids. The CDR3, as DNA: TGTGCCAGCAGTGAGTTGGATCATAATTCACCCCTCCACTTT. Its protein is CASSELDHNSPLHF.